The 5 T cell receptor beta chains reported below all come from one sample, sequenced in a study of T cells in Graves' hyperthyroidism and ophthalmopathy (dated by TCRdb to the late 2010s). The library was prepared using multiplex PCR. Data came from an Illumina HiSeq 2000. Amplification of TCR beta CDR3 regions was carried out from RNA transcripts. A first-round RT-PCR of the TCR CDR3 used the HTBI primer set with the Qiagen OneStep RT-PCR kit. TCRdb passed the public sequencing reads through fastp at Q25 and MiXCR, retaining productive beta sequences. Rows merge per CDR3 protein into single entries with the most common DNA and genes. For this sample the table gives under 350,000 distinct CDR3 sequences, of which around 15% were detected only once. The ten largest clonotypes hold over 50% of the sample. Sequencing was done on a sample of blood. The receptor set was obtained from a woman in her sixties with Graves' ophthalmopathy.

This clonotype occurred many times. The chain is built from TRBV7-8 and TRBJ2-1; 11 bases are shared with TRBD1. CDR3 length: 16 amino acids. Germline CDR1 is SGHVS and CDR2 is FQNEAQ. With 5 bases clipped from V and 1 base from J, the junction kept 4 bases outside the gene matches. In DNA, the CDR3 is TGTGCCAGCAGCAGACGGGACAGGGGGTCCTACAATGAGCAGTTCTTC. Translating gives CASSRRDRGSYNEQFF.

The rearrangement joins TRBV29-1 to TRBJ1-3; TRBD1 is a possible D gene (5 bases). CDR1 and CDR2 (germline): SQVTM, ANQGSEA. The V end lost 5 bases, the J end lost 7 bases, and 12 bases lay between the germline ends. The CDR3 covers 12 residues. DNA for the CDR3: TGCAGCGTTCGGGACGGCCGGAACACCATATATTTT. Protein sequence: CSVRDGRNTIYF.

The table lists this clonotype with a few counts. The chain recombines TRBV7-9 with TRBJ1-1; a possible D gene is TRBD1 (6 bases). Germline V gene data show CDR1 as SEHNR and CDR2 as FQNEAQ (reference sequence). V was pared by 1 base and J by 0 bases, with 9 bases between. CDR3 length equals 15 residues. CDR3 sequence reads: CASSLVGTMNTEAFF. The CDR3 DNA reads TGTGCCAGCAGCTTAGTTGGGACAATGAACACTGAAGCTTTCTTT.

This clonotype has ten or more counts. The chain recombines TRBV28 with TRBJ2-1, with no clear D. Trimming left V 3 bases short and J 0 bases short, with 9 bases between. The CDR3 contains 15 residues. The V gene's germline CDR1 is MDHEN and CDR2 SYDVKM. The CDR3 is CASSLSLSSYNEQFF. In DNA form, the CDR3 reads TGTGCCAGCAGTTTGAGTCTTAGCTCCTACAATGAGCAGTTCTTC.

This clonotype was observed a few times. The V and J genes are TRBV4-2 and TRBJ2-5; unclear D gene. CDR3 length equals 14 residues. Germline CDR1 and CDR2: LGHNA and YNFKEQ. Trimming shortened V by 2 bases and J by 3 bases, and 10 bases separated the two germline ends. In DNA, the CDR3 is TGTGCCAGCAGCCAATACCCAAGAAAAGAGACCCAGTACTTC. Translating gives CASSQYPRKETQYF.